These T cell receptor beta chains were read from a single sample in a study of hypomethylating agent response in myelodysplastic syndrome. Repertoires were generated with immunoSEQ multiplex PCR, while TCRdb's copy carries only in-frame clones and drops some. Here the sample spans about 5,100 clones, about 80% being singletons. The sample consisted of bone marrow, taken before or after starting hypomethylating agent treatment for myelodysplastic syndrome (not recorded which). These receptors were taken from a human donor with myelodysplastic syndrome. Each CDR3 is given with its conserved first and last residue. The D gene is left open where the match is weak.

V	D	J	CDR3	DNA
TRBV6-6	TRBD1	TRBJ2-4	CASRPGQGNIQYF	TGTGCCAGCAGGCCGGGACAGGGTAACATTCAGTACTTC
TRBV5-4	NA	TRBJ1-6	CASSFRTPDNSPLHF	TGTGCCAGCAGCTTTCGGACACCTGATAATTCACCCCTCCACTTT
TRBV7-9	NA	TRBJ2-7	CASSSRLDPYEQYF	TGTGCCAGCAGTTCTCGACTGGACCCCTACGAGCAGTACTTC
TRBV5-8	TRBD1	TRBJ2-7	CASSLGQGTHEQYF	TGTGCCAGCAGCCTTGGACAGGGGACCCACGAGCAGTACTTC
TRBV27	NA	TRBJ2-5	CASSFTGHQETQYF	TGTGCCAGCAGTTTCACCGGACACCAAGAGACCCAGTACTTC
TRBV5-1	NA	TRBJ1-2	CASSFGPLYHF	TGCGCCAGCAGCTTTGGGCCGCTCTACCACTTC
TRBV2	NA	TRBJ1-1	CASSYLGGTEAFF	TGTGCCAGCAGTTACTTGGGGGGAACTGAAGCTTTCTTT
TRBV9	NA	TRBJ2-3	CASSVLVGVSTDTQYF	TGTGCCAGCAGCGTCTTAGTTGGGGTTAGCACAGATACGCAGTATTTT
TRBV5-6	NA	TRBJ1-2	CASSLPRASYGYTF	TGTGCCAGCAGCTTACCCAGGGCTAGCTATGGCTACACCTTC
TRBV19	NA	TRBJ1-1	CASSTFWGGNF	TGTGCCAGTAGTACCTTCTGGGGCGGTAATTTT